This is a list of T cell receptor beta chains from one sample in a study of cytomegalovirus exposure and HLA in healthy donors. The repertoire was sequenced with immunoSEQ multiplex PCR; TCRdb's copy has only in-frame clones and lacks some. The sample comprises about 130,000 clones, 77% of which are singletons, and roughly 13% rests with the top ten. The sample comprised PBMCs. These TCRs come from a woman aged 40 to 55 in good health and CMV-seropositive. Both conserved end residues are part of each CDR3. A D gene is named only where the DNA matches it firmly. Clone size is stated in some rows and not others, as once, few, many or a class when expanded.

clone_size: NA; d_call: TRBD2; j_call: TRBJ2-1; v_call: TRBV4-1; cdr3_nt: TGCGCCAGCAGCCAAGCCGGGACTAGCGGGAGAGGGCAGTTCTTC; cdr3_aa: CASSQAGTSGRGQFF
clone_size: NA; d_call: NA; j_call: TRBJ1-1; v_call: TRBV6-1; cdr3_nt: TGTGCCAGCAGTCCGGGCACTGAAGCTTTCTTT; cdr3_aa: CASSPGTEAFF
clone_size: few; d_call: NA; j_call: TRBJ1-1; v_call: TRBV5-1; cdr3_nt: TGCGCCAGCAGCGCGTCAGGGTATGCCACTGAAGCTTTCTTT; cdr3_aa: CASSASGYATEAFF
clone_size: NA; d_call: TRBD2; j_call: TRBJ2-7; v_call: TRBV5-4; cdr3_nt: TGTGCCAGCAGCTTCCGGACTAGCGGGGGGTTGGGCGAGCAGTACTTC; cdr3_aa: CASSFRTSGGLGEQYF
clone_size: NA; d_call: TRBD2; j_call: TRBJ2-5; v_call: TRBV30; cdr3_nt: TGTGCCTGGAAGATAGCGGGAGGGCCCCTAGAGACCCAGTACTTC; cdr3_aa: CAWKIAGGPLETQYF
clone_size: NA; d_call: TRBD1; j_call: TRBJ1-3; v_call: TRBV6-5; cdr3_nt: TGTGCCAGCAGTTCTCATACAGGGGGCTCTGGAAACACCATATATTTT; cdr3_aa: CASSSHTGGSGNTIYF
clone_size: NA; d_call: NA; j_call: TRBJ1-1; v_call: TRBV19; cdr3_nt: TGTGCCAGTAGACCGGTTCGGGGGGGCAGAGTGAACACTGAAGCTTTCTTT; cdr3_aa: CASRPVRGGRVNTEAFF
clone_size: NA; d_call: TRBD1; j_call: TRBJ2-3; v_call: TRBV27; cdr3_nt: TGTGCCAGCAGTTTTAGAGGGACAGCCACAGATACGCAGTATTTT; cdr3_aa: CASSFRGTATDTQYF
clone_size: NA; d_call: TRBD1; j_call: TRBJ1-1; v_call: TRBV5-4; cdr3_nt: TGTGCCAGCAGCGTTCCCAGGGGGTCGAACACTGAAGCTTTCTTT; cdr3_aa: CASSVPRGSNTEAFF
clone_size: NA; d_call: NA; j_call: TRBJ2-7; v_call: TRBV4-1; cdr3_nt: TGCGCCAGCAGCCAAGATTGGGACATCTACGAGCAGTACTTC; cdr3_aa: CASSQDWDIYEQYF
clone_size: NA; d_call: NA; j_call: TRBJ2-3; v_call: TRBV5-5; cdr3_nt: TGTGCCAGCAGCTTGGTTCCTGCGGGGGCCGGCGATACGCAGTATTTT; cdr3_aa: CASSLVPAGAGDTQYF
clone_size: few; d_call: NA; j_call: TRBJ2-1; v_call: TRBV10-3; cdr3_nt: TGTGCCACTTCGACCGGACAGTTTAGCGATGAGCAGTTCTTC; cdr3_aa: CATSTGQFSDEQFF
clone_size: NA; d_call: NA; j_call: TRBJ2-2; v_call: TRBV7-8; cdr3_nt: TGTGCCAGCGCCGGTCAGACTGTCACCGGGGAGCTGTTTTTT; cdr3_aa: CASAGQTVTGELFF
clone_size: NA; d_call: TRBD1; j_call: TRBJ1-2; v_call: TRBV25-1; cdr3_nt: TGTGCCAGCAGACAGGGGTCTTACGGCTACACCTTC; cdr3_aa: CASRQGSYGYTF
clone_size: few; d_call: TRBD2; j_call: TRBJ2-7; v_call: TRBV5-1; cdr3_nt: TGCGCCAGCAGCCTAGCGGGAGAGTATGAGCAGTACTTC; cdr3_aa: CASSLAGEYEQYF
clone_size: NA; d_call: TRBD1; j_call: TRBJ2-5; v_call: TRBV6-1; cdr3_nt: TGTGCCAGCGGACAGGGGGCCCGGGTTGAGCAGTACTTC; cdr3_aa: CASGQGARVEQYF
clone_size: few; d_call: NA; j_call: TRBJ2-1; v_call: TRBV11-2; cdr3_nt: TGTGCCAGCAGCTTTTATCTTACTAGCCTAAAACATAATGAGCAGTTCTTC; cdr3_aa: CASSFYLTSLKHNEQFF
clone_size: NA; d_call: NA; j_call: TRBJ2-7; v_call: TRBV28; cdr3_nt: TGTGCCAGCACCCCACCGGGACAAATCTACGAGCAGTACTTC; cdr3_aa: CASTPPGQIYEQYF
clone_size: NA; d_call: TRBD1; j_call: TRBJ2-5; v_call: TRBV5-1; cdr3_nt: TGCGCCAGCAGCTTAGTAGGGACAGGGATAGAGACCCAGTACTTC; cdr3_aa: CASSLVGTGIETQYF
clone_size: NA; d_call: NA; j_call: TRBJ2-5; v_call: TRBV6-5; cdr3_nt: TGTGCCAGCAGTCCAGGATTACAAGAGACCCAGTACTTC; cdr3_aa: CASSPGLQETQYF
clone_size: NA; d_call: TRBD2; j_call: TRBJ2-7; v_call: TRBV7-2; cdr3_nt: TGTGCCAGCAGCTTGGGACTAGCGGACTACGAGCAGTACTTC; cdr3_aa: CASSLGLADYEQYF
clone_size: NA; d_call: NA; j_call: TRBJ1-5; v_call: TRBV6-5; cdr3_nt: TGTGCCAGCAGTCGGACAGAAAATCAGCCCCAGCATTTT; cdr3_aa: CASSRTENQPQHF